This TCR beta chain stems from a study of T cell responses to AZD1222 COVID-19 vaccine. In the study overall: Both about-4-week and about-12-week second-dose recipients were combined.

The study, taken as a whole, reports: Regions 160-218 and 743-854 dominated among vaccine-associated CD4 TCRs spanning spike. Donors were mostly white British, more females; clonal diversity possibly underestimated.

As for this clone: As yet, its antigen is unknown.

The CDR3 runs 15 residues. V trimming: 2 bases; J trimming: 2 bases; junction bases outside the gene matches: 6. Germline V gives CDR1 SGHTA, CDR2 FQGNSA. The repertoire was sequenced with immunoSEQ multiplex PCR; TCRdb's copy has only in-frame clones and lacks some. The sample holds about 140,000 clones, 92% seen once. V gene TRBV7-2 combines with J gene TRBJ2-7; 7 bases line up with TRBD1. The sequencing here drew on peripheral blood, taken on day 0 of AZD1222 vaccination. The TCR comes from an adult in good health. The CDR3 DNA sequence: TGTGCCAGCAGCTTACGGACAGGCCATCCCTACGAGCAGTACTTC. Translation gives CASSLRTGHPYEQYF.